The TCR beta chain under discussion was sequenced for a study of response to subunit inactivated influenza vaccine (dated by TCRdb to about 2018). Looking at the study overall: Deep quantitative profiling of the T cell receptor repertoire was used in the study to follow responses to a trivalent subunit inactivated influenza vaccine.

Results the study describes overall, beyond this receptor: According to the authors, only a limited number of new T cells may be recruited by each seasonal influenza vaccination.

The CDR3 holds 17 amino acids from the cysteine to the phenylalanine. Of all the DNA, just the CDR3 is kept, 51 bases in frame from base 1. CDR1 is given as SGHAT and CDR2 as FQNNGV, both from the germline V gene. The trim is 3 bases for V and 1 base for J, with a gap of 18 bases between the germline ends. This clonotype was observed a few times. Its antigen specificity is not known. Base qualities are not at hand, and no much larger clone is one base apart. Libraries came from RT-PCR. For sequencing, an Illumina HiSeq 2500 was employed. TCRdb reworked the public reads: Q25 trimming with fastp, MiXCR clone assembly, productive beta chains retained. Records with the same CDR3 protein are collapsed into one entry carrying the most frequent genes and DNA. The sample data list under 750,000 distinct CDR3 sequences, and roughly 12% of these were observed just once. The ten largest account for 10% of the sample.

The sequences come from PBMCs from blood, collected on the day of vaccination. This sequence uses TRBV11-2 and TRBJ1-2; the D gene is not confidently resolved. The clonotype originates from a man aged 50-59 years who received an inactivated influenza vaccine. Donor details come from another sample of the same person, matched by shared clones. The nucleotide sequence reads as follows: TGTGCCAGCAGCTTCGCTCCGCTCCTGGAGGATAACTATGGCTACACCTTC. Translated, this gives CASSFAPLLEDNYGYTF.